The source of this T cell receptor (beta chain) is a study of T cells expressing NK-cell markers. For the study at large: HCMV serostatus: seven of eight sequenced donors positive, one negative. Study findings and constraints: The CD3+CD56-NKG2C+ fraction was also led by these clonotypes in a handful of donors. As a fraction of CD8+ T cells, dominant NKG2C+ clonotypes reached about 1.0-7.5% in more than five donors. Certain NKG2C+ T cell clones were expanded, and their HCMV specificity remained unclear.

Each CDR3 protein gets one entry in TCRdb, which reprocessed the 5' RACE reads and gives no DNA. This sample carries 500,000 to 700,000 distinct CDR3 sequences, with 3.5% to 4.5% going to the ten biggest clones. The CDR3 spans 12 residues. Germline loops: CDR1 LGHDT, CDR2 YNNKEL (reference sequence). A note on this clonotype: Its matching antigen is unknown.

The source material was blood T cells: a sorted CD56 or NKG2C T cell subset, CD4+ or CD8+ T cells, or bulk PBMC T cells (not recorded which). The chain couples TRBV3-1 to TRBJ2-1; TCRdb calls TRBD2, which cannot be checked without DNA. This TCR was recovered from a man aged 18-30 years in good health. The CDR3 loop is CASSQDALGQFF.